Presented here are 16 T cell receptor beta chains from one specimen sequenced in a study of T cells after posttransplantation cyclophosphamide. The protocol was immunoSEQ multiplex PCR, while the TCRdb copy is restricted to in-frame clones and leaves out a portion. The data show about 66,000 clones, just under 95% seen once. Sequencing input: PBMCs. These receptors originate from a woman in her thirties in good health and a related stem cell transplant donor.

This chain uses TRBV6-1 with TRBJ1-2, with 8 bases that match TRBD1. J lost 7 bases, V lost 4 bases, and 14 bases had no gene match. The CDR3 has 16 amino acids. Germline-derived CDR1 and CDR2 are MNHNS and SASEGT. CDR3 loop: CASSVYPDREPTGYTF. DNA for the CDR3: TGTGCCAGCAGTGTGTACCCGGACAGGGAGCCGACTGGCTACACCTTC.

This clone was observed once. The V gene is TRBV5-1, the J gene TRBJ2-7; no clear D gene. The germline V gene has CDR1 SGHRS and CDR2 YFSETQ. Trimming removed 4 bases from V and 5 bases from J, with 16 bases in between. This CDR3 comprises 14 residues. The CDR3 loop reads CASSDSGRTHEQYF. The CDR3 DNA is TGCGCCAGCAGCGACTCCGGCAGGACCCACGAGCAGTACTTC.

The chain couples TRBV4-3 to TRBJ2-2, with 9 bases lining up with TRBD1. V lost 3 bases to trimming and J lost 6 bases; unmatched junction nucleotides: 2. Germline CDR1 and CDR2: LGHNA and YSLEER. This CDR3 contains 14 residues. The CDR3: CASSQTGGPGELFF. As DNA, the CDR3 is TGCGCCAGCAGCCAGACAGGGGGGCCCGGGGAGCTGTTTTTT.

The V gene is TRBV6-5, the J gene TRBJ1-1, with D tentatively TRBD1 (6 bases). V lost 7 bases and J lost 5, with 20 bases in between. The CDR3 is 15 amino acids. Germline V gene data show CDR1 as MNHEY and CDR2 as SVGAGI. The DNA for the CDR3 is TGTGCCAGCAACTCAAGGGGGGGGGCGAGGACTGAAGCTTTCTTT. Encoded protein: CASNSRGGARTEAFF.

The CDR3 DNA reads as TGTGCCAGCAGTGCACGACATAACACTGAAGCTTTCTTT. Translated, it gives CASSARHNTEAFF. The rearrangement joins TRBV27 to TRBJ1-1; D remains unclear. Trimming took off 5 bases at V and 2 bases at J, with 9 bases between the two ends. Germline V gene sequence: CDR1 MNHEY, CDR2 SMNVEV (reference sequence). CDR3 length equals 13 residues.

The gene calls are TRBV5-1 and TRBJ2-7, with unresolved D. Trimming shortened V by 4 bases and J by 3 bases, and 5 bases separated the two germline ends. The CDR3 is made up of 11 amino acids. CDR1 and CDR2 (germline): SGHRS, YFSETQ. CDR3 DNA: TGCGCCAGCAGCCTGGACTACGAGCAGTACTTC. It specifies CASSLDYEQYF. Filled out from reference TRBV5-1 and TRBJ2-7, the complete variable domain reads KAGVTQTPRYLIKTRGQQVTLSCSPISGHRSVSWYQQTPGQGLQFLFEYFSETQRNKGNFPGRFSGRQFSNSRSEMNVSTLELGDSALYLCASSLDYEQYFGPGTRLTVT.

CDR3 sequence: CASSYRGTGRVKTFF. The CDR3 DNA is TGTGCCAGCAGTTACCGTGGGACAGGGAGGGTTAAGACTTTCTTT. V usage is TRBV6-5 and J usage is TRBJ1-1, with TRBD1 matching 9 bases. Germline assignment: CDR1 MNHEY and CDR2 SVGAGI. The CDR3 is made up of 15 amino acids. The V gene end was trimmed by 2 bases and the J gene end by 12 bases; junction bases not matched to a gene: 13.

The rearrangement links TRBV29-1 to TRBJ2-1, with 7 bases that match TRBD1. J lost 6 bases, V lost 7 bases, and 6 bases had no gene match. CDR1 is SQVTM and CDR2 is ANQGSEA in the germline V gene. CDR3 length: 12 amino acids. CDR3 loop: CSANYRGNEQFF. The CDR3 region has the DNA TGCAGCGCGAACTACAGGGGCAATGAGCAGTTCTTC.

The rearrangement joins TRBV6-1 to TRBJ2-2; 11 bases match TRBD1. CDR3 size: 15 residues. V lost 3 bases and J lost 4; bases outside the gene matches: 1. Germline CDR1 reads MNHNS; CDR2 reads SASEGT. CDR3 bases: TGTGCCAGCAGTGAGGACAGGGGGCGCACCGGGGAGCTGTTTTTT. It codes for CASSEDRGRTGELFF.

The chain links TRBV18 to TRBJ2-7; 8 bases match TRBD1. CDR3 size: 14 residues. Germline CDR1 KGHSH, CDR2 LQKENI. The V gene end was trimmed by 3 bases and the J gene end by 5 bases; junction bases not matched to a gene: 6. For the CDR3, the DNA is TGTGCCAGCTCACCCACCAGGACAGGGAACGAGCAGTACTTC. Translation: CASSPTRTGNEQYF. The variable domain in full, completed from reference TRBV18 and TRBJ2-7, reads NAGVMQNPRHLVRRRGQEARLRCSPMKGHSHVYWYRQLPEEGLKFMVYLQKENIIDESGMPKERFSAEFPKEGPSILRIQQVVRGDSAAYFCASSPTRTGNEQYFGPGTRLTVT.

V is TRBV2 and J is TRBJ1-2; a possible D gene is TRBD1 (5 bases). V was clipped by 4 bases and J by 4 bases, with 10 bases between them. This CDR3 has 13 amino acids. Per the germline V gene, CDR1 is SNHLY and CDR2 is FYNNEI. The CDR3 nucleotides read TGTGCCAGCAGTGGCCAGGGCCCCTATGGCTACACCTTC. Protein: CASSGQGPYGYTF.

This chain connects TRBV7-3 to TRBJ2-3; 7 bases map to TRBD2. The germline CDR1 and CDR2 sequences are SGHTA and FQGTGA. The CDR3 runs to 14 residues. Trimming removed 4 bases from V and 1 base from J; junction bases left unmatched: 2. The CDR3 nucleotides read TGTGCCAGCAGCTATCGGGGGGGCACAGATACGCAGTATTTT. Translated, it gives CASSYRGGTDTQYF.

V is TRBV6-5 and J is TRBJ1-5; no clear D. Germline CDR1 and CDR2: MNHEY and SVGAGI. Trimming removed 0 bases at V and 0 bases at J, with 6 bases between. The CDR3 runs to 15 residues. Written as DNA, the CDR3 is TGTGCCAGCAGTTACTCGAGACTTAGCAATCAGCCCCAGCATTTT. This translates into CASSYSRLSNQPQHF.

V and J are TRBV5-1 and TRBJ2-7, with a weak D call TRBD1 (6 bases). Germline CDR1 and CDR2: SGHRS and YFSETQ. The CDR3 contains 16 residues. V was clipped by 0 bases and J by 0 bases, with 13 bases between them. This chain's CDR3 is CASSLAQGLSSYEQYF. As DNA, the CDR3 is TGCGCCAGCAGCTTGGCTCAGGGGTTGAGCTCCTACGAGCAGTACTTC.

This chain uses TRBV2 with TRBJ2-1; D is perhaps TRBD2 (5 bases). The CDR3 is made up of 13 amino acids. Germline V lookup: CDR1 SNHLY, CDR2 FYNNEI. Between the trimmed V and J ends, which lost 9 bases and 4 bases, there was a span of 13 bases. The CDR3 DNA sequence: TGTGCCAGGTCCCGGGGATCTTACAATGAGCAGTTCTTC. Encoded protein: CARSRGSYNEQFF.

CDR3: CASRWTPYSNQPQHF. DNA of the CDR3: TGTGCCAGCAGGTGGACACCTTATAGCAATCAGCCCCAGCATTTT. V gene TRBV6-1 combines with J gene TRBJ1-5, with TRBD1 as a possible D gene (5 bases). CDR3 length equals 15 residues. Germline-derived CDR1 and CDR2 are MNHNS and SASEGT. V was shortened by 6 bases and J by 0 bases, with 12 bases between the two germline ends.